The T cell receptor (beta chain) described here comes from a study of shared clonotypes between healthy human individuals. This CDR3 region has 16 residues. J gave up 4 bases and V 5 bases, and 11 bases lay outside the gene matches. Germline V gene data show CDR1 as PRHDT and CDR2 as FYEKMQ (reference sequence). The table came from immunoSEQ multiplex PCR; TCRdb's copy has only in-frame clones and leaves some out. The sample yields about 2.2 million clones, approximately 94% seen once. Selected positively for CCR7 and CD45RO-negative, naive CD8 cells excluded terminally differentiated effector memory CD45RA+ cells.

The rearrangement joins TRBV13 to TRBJ2-5, with 9 bases that match TRBD2. Material: naive CD8+ T cells from PBMCs. The sequence was obtained from a man between 18 and 35 years old in good health. Some clones in this sample may be carry-over from other donors' samples. Here the CDR3 reads CASSNRSGSSGETQYF. The DNA for the CDR3 is TGTGCCAGCAGCAATCGTAGCGGGAGCTCGGGAGAGACCCAGTACTTC.